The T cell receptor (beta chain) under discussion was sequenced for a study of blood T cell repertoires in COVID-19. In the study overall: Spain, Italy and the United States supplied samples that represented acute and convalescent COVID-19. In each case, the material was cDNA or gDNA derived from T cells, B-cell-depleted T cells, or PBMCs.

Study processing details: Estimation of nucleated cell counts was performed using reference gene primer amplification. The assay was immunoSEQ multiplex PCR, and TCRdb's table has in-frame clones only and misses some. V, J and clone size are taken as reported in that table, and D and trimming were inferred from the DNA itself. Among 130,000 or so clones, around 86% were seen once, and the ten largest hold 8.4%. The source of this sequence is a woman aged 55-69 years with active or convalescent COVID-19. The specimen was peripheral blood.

CDR3 sequence reads: CSAFRVEQFF. As DNA, the CDR3 is TGCAGTGCTTTCCGAGTGGAGCAGTTCTTC. The rearrangement uses TRBV20-1 and TRBJ2-1; D remains unclear. Germline values: CDR1 DFQATT, CDR2 SNEGSKA (reference sequence). Trimming took 5 bases from V and 10 from J, leaving 9 bases between them. This CDR3 contains 10 residues.